A single sample is the source of the 17 T cell receptor beta chains below, sequenced in a study of blood T cell repertoires in COVID-19. Sequencing used immunoSEQ multiplex PCR; TCRdb keeps in-frame clones, though not all of them. Of a few hundred thousand clones listed, 65% to 85% are singletons. The sample taken for sequencing was peripheral blood. Receptors originate from a woman aged 55-70 years with acute or convalescent COVID-19.

The V call is TRBV3-1 (or the pseudogene TRBV3-2), the J call TRBJ1-1, with 8 bases lining up with TRBD1. In germline, CDR1 is LGHDT, CDR2 YNNKEL (reference sequence). After removal of 4 bases from V and 3 bases from J, the junction contained 13 bases not matched to a gene. The CDR3 totals 17 residues. The CDR3 DNA follows: TGTGCCAGCAGCCCTGGACAGGGTGGGTTGCGGGACACTGAAGCTTTCTTT. Protein: CASSPGQGGLRDTEAFF.

The V gene is TRBV19, the J gene TRBJ1-2, with D possibly matching TRBD1 (6 bases). The germline V gene encodes CDR1 LNHDA and CDR2 SQIVND (reference sequence). V lost 5 bases and J lost 8, with 15 bases in between. The CDR3 loop spans 13 amino acids. CDR3 amino acids: CASSFLAGEGYTF. The DNA for the CDR3 is TGTGCCAGTAGTTTTCTGGCAGGGGAAGGCTACACCTTC.

The chain uses TRBV7-8 and TRBJ2-3; 11 nucleotides align to TRBD2. CDR3 length: 17 residues. Germline V gives CDR1 SGHVS, CDR2 FQNEAQ. J was trimmed by 3 bases and V by 4 bases; bases with no gene match: 9. The CDR3 DNA reads as TGTGCCAGCAGCTCGATTCCTAGCGGGGGGACTACAGATACGCAGTATTTT. This codes for CASSSIPSGGTTDTQYF.

The genes are TRBV6-6 and TRBJ2-3; D gene uncertain. V was clipped by 2 bases and J by 3 bases, with 9 bases between them. The CDR3 spans 14 residues. Germline loops: CDR1 MNHNY, CDR2 SVGAGI (reference sequence). In DNA, the CDR3 is TGTGCCAGCAGTTACCGACTCGCTACAGATACGCAGTATTTT. It yields the protein CASSYRLATDTQYF.

The J gene is TRBJ1-1, the V gene TRBV12-3 or TRBV12-4; no definite D call. Trimming cost V 3 bases and J 5 bases, with 10 bases left between them. CDR3 size: 13 residues. For the CDR3, the DNA is TGTGCCAGCAGTTTTAGCCCCGTGACTGAAGCTTTCTTT. As protein: CASSFSPVTEAFF.

The gene calls are TRBV10-3 and TRBJ2-6; D remains unclear. This CDR3 region has 15 residues. The V gene lost 5 bases and the J gene lost 0 bases, with 8 bases spanning the gap. Per germline, CDR1 ENHRY and CDR2 SYGVKD. The CDR3 loop is CAISRVDSGANVLTF. The CDR3 DNA reads as TGTGCCATCAGTCGGGTTGACTCTGGGGCCAACGTCCTGACTTTC.

In this sample, this clone turned up a few times. V and J are TRBV7-9 and TRBJ1-2, with D maybe TRBD1 (6 bases). Germline CDR1 is SEHNR and CDR2 is FQNEAQ (reference sequence). CDR3 length equals 17 residues. The V end was cut by 5 bases, the J end by 2 bases, with 21 bases between. The CDR3 reads CASSPTGGAGGNYGYTF. CDR3 sequence (DNA): TGTGCCAGCAGCCCAACTGGGGGCGCGGGGGGGAACTATGGCTACACCTTC.

This clone was observed a handful of times. The rearrangement uses TRBV2 and TRBJ2-5, with no clear D. The V and J ends lost 2 bases and 5 bases respectively, with 6 bases between them. CDR1 is SNHLY, CDR2 FYNNEI, per germline. The CDR3 consists of 12 residues. Written as DNA, the CDR3 is TGTGCCAGCAGTGAATGGAGCGAGACCCAGTACTTC. Protein: CASSEWSETQYF.

The chain has TRBV7-2 and TRBJ2-1, with TRBD2 matching over 8 bases. With 8 bases clipped from V and 4 bases from J, the junction kept 7 bases outside the gene matches. In germline, CDR1 is SGHTA, CDR2 FQGNSA. CDR3 length: 14 residues. As DNA, the CDR3 is TGTGCCAGCTCACTCCAGCGGGGGTACAATGAGCAGTTCTTC. Encoded protein: CASSLQRGYNEQFF.

This clone came up a few times. The same CDR3 arises from other DNA sequences in this sample as well. The chain employs TRBV6-2 or TRBV6-3 and TRBJ2-5; TRBD2 aligns across 9 bases. V shed 0 bases and J 2 bases; nucleotides not matched to a gene: 4. This CDR3 is 16 amino acids long. CDR1 and CDR2 (germline): MNHEY, SVGEGT. The CDR3 region is CASSYSASGVQETQYF. CDR3 DNA: TGTGCCAGCAGTTACTCGGCTAGCGGGGTTCAAGAGACCCAGTACTTC.

This clone was seen a few times. The chain has TRBV5-1 and TRBJ2-7; 7 bases agree with TRBD1. CDR1 and CDR2 (germline): SGHRS, YFSETQ. With 4 bases clipped from V and 1 base from J, the junction kept 8 bases outside the gene matches. The CDR3 extends over 15 amino acids. CDR3 in DNA: TGCGCCAGCAGCGTCGACAGGGTGGGGTCCTACGAGCAGTACTTC. It is translated as CASSVDRVGSYEQYF.

The CDR3 reads CASSPPSAGPSTF. DNA for the CDR3: TGTGCCAGCTCACCACCGTCGGCGGGTCCAAGCACCTTC. The genes are TRBV18 and TRBJ1-2; D is unclear. Germline-derived CDR1 and CDR2 are KGHSH and LQKENI. Trimming stripped 0 bases from V and 13 bases from J, with 15 bases between. The CDR3 has 13 amino acids. Full variable domain (missing parts from reference TRBV18 and TRBJ1-2): NAGVMQNPRHLVRRRGQEARLRCSPMKGHSHVYWYRQLPEEGLKFMVYLQKENIIDESGMPKERFSAEFPKEGPSILRIQQVVRGDSAAYFCASSPPSAGPSTFGSGTRLTVV.

The chain is built from TRBV19 and TRBJ2-5; D ambiguous. The CDR3 runs 15 residues. Trimming removed 2 bases at V and 5 bases at J, with 15 bases between. Germline CDR1 reads LNHDA; CDR2 reads SQIVND (reference sequence). The CDR3 here is CASSITAVRSETQYF. DNA for the CDR3: TGTGCCAGTAGTATAACAGCTGTGCGTTCGGAGACCCAGTACTTC. The full variable domain, in which reference TRBV19 and TRBJ2-5 provide the parts outside the CDR3, is DGGITQSPKYLFRKEGQNVTLSCEQNLNHDAMYWYRQDPGQGLRLIYYSQIVNDFQKGDIAEGYSVSREKKESFPLTVTSAQKNPTAFYLCASSITAVRSETQYFGPGTRLLVL.

The chain has TRBV7-2 and TRBJ1-2, with 9 bases fitting TRBD1. Germline CDR1 reads SGHTA; CDR2 reads FQGNSA. The CDR3 loop spans 12 amino acids. Unmatched junction bases numbered 4, after V lost 6 bases and J lost 8 bases. The CDR3, as DNA: TGTGCCAGCAGTCGGGACAGGGTAGGCTACACCTTC. Residues: CASSRDRVGYTF.

This clone showed up just a few times. V gene TRBV7-2 combines with J gene TRBJ2-1; maybe TRBD1 (5 bases). The germline V gene encodes CDR1 SGHTA and CDR2 FQGNSA. Trimming stripped 3 bases from V and 8 bases from J, with 8 bases between. There are 12 residues in the CDR3. In nucleotides, the CDR3 is TGTGCCAGCAGCTTCCCAGGGTATGAGCAGTTCTTC. This gives the protein CASSFPGYEQFF. Combining the CDR3 with reference TRBV7-2 and TRBJ2-1 gives the whole variable domain GAGVSQSPSNKVTEKGKDVELRCDPISGHTALYWYRQSLGQGLEFLIYFQGNSAPDKSGLPSDRFSAERTGGSVSTLTIQRTQQEDSAVYLCASSFPGYEQFFGPGTRLTVL.

The V call is TRBV5-4, the J call TRBJ2-5; a weak D match, TRBD2 (6 bases). Trimming removed 5 bases at V and 2 bases at J, with 7 bases between. The CDR3 contains 12 residues. Germline V gives CDR1 SGHNT, CDR2 YYREEE (reference sequence). CDR3 sequence reads: CASSGGQETQYF. The CDR3 bases are TGTGCCAGCAGTGGGGGGCAAGAGACCCAGTACTTC.

The chain joins TRBV18 to TRBJ2-7, with a possible D match to TRBD2 (6 bases). The ends were cut back, 4 bases at V and 5 bases at J, with 9 bases in the middle. This CDR3 has 12 residues. The V gene's germline CDR1 is KGHSH and CDR2 LQKENI. The CDR3 region is CASSRDSDEQYF. CDR3 DNA: TGTGCCAGCTCACGGGACTCTGACGAGCAGTACTTC.